The 2 T cell receptor beta chains presented below share a single source sample, sequenced in a study of blood T cell repertoires in COVID-19. Here immunoSEQ multiplex PCR was the method, and the copy in TCRdb shows in-frame clones only, minus some. Of under 300,000 clones listed, about 85% are singletons. The specimen was peripheral blood. The receptors here all came from a man aged 18-30 years with active or convalescent COVID-19.

The rearrangement links TRBV19 to TRBJ1-1; 11 bases align to TRBD1. J lost 1 base, V lost 8 bases, and 15 bases had no gene match. Germline V CDR1 and CDR2: LNHDA, SQIVND (reference sequence). The CDR3 length is 18 residues. The CDR3 region is CASFRNHRDRGKNTEAFF. CDR3 coding DNA: TGTGCCAGTTTCCGCAACCACCGGGACAGGGGGAAGAACACTGAAGCTTTCTTT.

The chain is built from TRBV4-3 and TRBJ1-2; TRBD1 might be the D (6 bases). The V gene lost 0 bases and the J gene lost 4 bases, with 15 bases spanning the gap. This CDR3 spans 16 amino acids. CDR1 and CDR2 from the germline V gene are LGHNA and YSLEER. The CDR3: CASSQDLQGRGYGYTF. DNA for the CDR3: TGCGCCAGCAGCCAAGACCTACAGGGACGGGGCTATGGCTACACCTTC.